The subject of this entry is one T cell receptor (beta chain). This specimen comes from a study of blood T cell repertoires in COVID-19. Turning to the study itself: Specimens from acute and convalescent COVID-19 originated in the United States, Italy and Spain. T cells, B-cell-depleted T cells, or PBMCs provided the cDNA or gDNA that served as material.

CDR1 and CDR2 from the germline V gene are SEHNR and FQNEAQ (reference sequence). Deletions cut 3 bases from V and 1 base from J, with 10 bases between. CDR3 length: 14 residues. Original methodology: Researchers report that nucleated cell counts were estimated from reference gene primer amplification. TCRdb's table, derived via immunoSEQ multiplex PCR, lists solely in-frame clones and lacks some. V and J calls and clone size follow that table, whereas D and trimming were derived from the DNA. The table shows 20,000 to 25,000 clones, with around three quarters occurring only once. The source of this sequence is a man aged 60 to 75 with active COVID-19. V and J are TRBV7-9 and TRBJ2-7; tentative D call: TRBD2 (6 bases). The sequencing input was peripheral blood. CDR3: CASSFSGPSYEQYF. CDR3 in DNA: TGTGCCAGCAGCTTTAGCGGCCCTTCCTACGAGCAGTACTTC.